This T cell receptor beta chain came from a study of early stage breast cancer tumors. Method: immunoSEQ multiplex PCR; TCRdb's copy keeps in-frame clones and lacks some. This sample has roughly 25,000 clones; approximately 67% occur once, and the top ten carry around 9.4%. The CDR3 loop spans 13 amino acids. In germline, CDR1 is MNHEY, CDR2 SMNVEV (reference sequence). Between the trimmed V and J ends, which lost 0 bases and 6 bases, there was a span of 6 bases. About 20-55 mg of tumor tissue was diced per sample. The TCR originated in a person in their sixties or seventies with breast cancer. The sequencing sample was made of breast tumor tissue. This rearrangement joins TRBV27 to TRBJ2-1; D not resolved. CDR3: CASSLSLANEQFF. The DNA of the CDR3 is TGTGCCAGCAGTTTATCGCTGGCCAATGAGCAGTTCTTC.